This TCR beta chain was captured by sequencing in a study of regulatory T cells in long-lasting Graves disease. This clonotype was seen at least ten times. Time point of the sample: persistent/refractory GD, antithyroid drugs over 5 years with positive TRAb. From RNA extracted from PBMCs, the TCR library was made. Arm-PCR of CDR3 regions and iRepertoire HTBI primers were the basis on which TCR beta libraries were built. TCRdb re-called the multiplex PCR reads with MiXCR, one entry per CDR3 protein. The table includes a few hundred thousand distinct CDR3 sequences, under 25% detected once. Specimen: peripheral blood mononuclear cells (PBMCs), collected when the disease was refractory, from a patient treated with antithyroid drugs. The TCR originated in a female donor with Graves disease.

The CDR3 DNA reads as TGTGCCAGCAGTCCCATAGGGACAAACTACGAGCAGTACTTC. Translated, it gives CASSPIGTNYEQYF. V and J are TRBV6-1 and TRBJ2-7; maybe TRBD1 (6 bases). The V and J ends lost 5 bases and 3 bases respectively, with 14 bases between them. The germline V gene encodes CDR1 MNHNS and CDR2 SASEGT. The CDR3 covers 14 residues.